Below, one T cell receptor beta chain is given with its context. Its specificity is not known. Researchers prepared the TCRbeta library using unique molecular identifiers, the study reports. TCRdb used MiXCR to reprocess the PCR reads, holding one entry per CDR3 protein. The table includes fewer than 1 million distinct CDR3 sequences, about 16% detected once. The data originate from a study of T-cell reconstitution after alpha-beta-depleted transplantation in children. Study outcomes and limitations: In some patients, recipient T cells and intrathymic progenitors surviving conditioning explained high day-60 diversity. Diversity and T-cell counts at one year after transplant derived mostly from new T cells. Reports say that about two months after transplant, the alpha-beta T cells came out of several hundred graft clones that had expanded.

Trimming left V 3 bases short and J 1 base short, with 7 bases between. CDR1 is SGHAT, CDR2 FQNNGV, per germline. This CDR3 is built from 14 residues. This material consisted of PBMCs, mostly from graft donor cells, taken 360 days after TCRalphabeta/CD19-depleted stem cell transplant. The TCR sequence derives from a male patient aged 10 to 17 who had a stem cell transplant for acute lymphoblastic leukemia, so the T cells may come from the graft donor. This rearrangement joins TRBV11-2 to TRBJ2-1; D gene unclear. The chain's CDR3 is CASSFSPSYNEQFF. As DNA, the CDR3 is TGTGCCAGCAGCTTCAGCCCATCCTACAATGAGCAGTTCTTC.